The 30 T cell receptor beta chains below come from one sample, sequenced in a study of T-cell reconstitution after alpha-beta-depleted transplantation in children (dated by TCRdb to about 2016). Preparation of the library involved PCR. The listed sequencing device is Illumina HiSeq 2500. Molecular barcoding was employed in the preparation of TCR libraries, with unique molecular identifiers being used to normalize TCRbeta repertoire quantification. The public reads were reprocessed in TCRdb via fastp at Q25 and MiXCR, keeping in-frame beta chains. Rows matching on CDR3 protein sequence are summarized as one entry with the most common DNA and genes. This sample is represented by 350,000 to 450,000 distinct CDR3 sequences; roughly 22% of them were singletons. The ten biggest clones cover 3.8% of the sample. The material sequenced was PBMCs from the stem cell graft donor, taken from the stem cell graft. The receptors here all came from a human donor who donated a stem cell graft to a child with acute myeloid leukemia.

This clonotype was seen many times. The chain uses TRBV29-1 and TRBJ2-2, with TRBD2 identical over 8 bases. CDR1 and CDR2 (germline): SQVTM, ANQGSEA. The CDR3 contains 14 residues. Trimming took 7 bases from V and 1 from J; bases not matched to a gene: 5. The CDR3 DNA is TGCAGCGCCGATAGCGGGAAGAACACCGGGGAGCTGTTTTTT. It codes for CSADSGKNTGELFF.

This clonotype was found many times. This chain connects TRBV29-1 to TRBJ2-3; TRBD2 agrees at 9 bases. This CDR3 has 14 amino acids. V lost 3 bases to trimming and J lost 2 bases; unmatched junction nucleotides: 3. Germline CDR1 reads SQVTM; CDR2 reads ANQGSEA. CDR3 nucleotides: TGCAGCGTTGATCCTAGCGGGATCACAGATACGCAGTATTTT. Protein product: CSVDPSGITDTQYF.

This clonotype has only a few counts. The rearrangement uses TRBV3-1 and TRBJ1-6, with D unresolved. V gave up 1 base and J gave up 7 bases, with 8 bases separating them. CDR3 length: 14 residues. CDR1 is LGHDT and CDR2 is YNNKEL in the germline V gene (reference sequence). In DNA, the CDR3 is TGTGCCAGCAGCCAAGGCAGGTGGAATTCACCCCTCCACTTT. The encoded protein is CASSQGRWNSPLHF. Full variable domain (outside the CDR3, taken from reference TRBV3-1 and TRBJ1-6): DTAVSQTPKYLVTQMGNDKSIKCEQNLGHDTMYWYKQDSKKFLKIMFSYNNKELIINETVPNRFSPKSPDKAHLNLHINSLELGDSAVYFCASSQGRWNSPLHFGNGTRLTVT.

V is TRBV20-1 and J is TRBJ1-1; D is unclear. The CDR3 covers 13 residues. Trimming removed 1 base at V and 3 bases at J, with 9 bases between. Germline V lookup: CDR1 DFQATT, CDR2 SNEGSKA (reference sequence). Here the CDR3 DNA reads TGCAGTGCTAGAGCCCCTCTGGACACTGAAGCTTTCTTT. Amino acid sequence: CSARAPLDTEAFF.

V gene TRBV28 combines with J gene TRBJ2-1; unclear D gene. The ends were cut back, 3 bases at V and 8 bases at J, with 5 bases in the middle. The CDR3 is 11 amino acids. Germline assignment: CDR1 MDHEN and CDR2 SYDVKM. The CDR3 loop reads CASSFLHEQFF. DNA for the CDR3: TGTGCCAGCAGTTTCTTGCATGAGCAGTTCTTC. Variable domain in full (rest from reference TRBV28 and TRBJ2-1): DVKVTQSSRYLVKRTGEKVFLECVQDMDHENMFWYRQDPGLGLRLIYFSYDVKMKEKGDIPEGYSVSREKKERFSLILESASTNQTSMYLCASSFLHEQFFGPGTRLTVL.

The chain couples TRBV28 to TRBJ2-3; 9 nucleotides match TRBD1. Germline CDR1 is MDHEN and CDR2 is SYDVKM. Trimming at V came to 5 bases and at J to 2 bases, leaving 8 bases not matched to a gene. This CDR3 has 16 amino acids. In nucleotides, the CDR3 is TGTGCCAGCAGTCTACGACAGGGGGGCTACACAGATACGCAGTATTTT. It encodes CASSLRQGGYTDTQYF.

This chain links TRBV7-9 with TRBJ2-7, with 7 bases fitting TRBD2. Germline CDR1 is SEHNR and CDR2 is FQNEAQ (reference sequence). CDR3 size: 15 residues. V lost 1 base and J lost 3; bases outside the gene matches: 6. CDR3 bases: TGTGCCAGCAGCTTAGGGGACTACCAGCGCTACGAGCAGTACTTC. Protein sequence: CASSLGDYQRYEQYF.

This clonotype turned up a few times. The chain has TRBV13 and TRBJ2-7, with TRBD2 matching 9 bases. Germline V gene data show CDR1 as PRHDT and CDR2 as FYEKMQ (reference sequence). J lost 7 bases, V lost 0 bases, and 4 bases had no gene match. The CDR3 is 14 amino acids. CDR3 loop: CASSLGSGSFEQYF. In nucleotides, the CDR3 is TGTGCCAGCAGCTTAGGTAGCGGGAGTTTTGAGCAGTACTTC.

In this sample, this clonotype turned up a few times. V gene TRBV12-3 or TRBV12-4 combines with J gene TRBJ1-5; 10 bases agree with TRBD1. CDR3 length: 15 residues. V trimming: 5 bases; J trimming: 2 bases; junction bases outside the gene matches: 3. CDR3 DNA sequence: TGTGCCAGCAGTGTCGGGACAGGGGGCAATCAGCCCCAGCATTTT. Its translation: CASSVGTGGNQPQHF.

This chain links TRBV12-3 or TRBV12-4 with TRBJ2-3, with 9 positions matching TRBD2. V lost 8 bases to trimming and J lost 4 bases; unmatched junction nucleotides: 7. The CDR3 extends over 14 amino acids. The CDR3 coding sequence is TGTGCCAGCTGCCCTAGCGGGAACTCAGATACGCAGTATTTT. It yields the protein CASCPSGNSDTQYF.

This rearrangement joins TRBV6-1 to TRBJ2-7, with TRBD2 as a possible D gene (5 bases). Germline V gene sequence: CDR1 MNHNS, CDR2 SASEGT. CDR3 length: 16 residues. The V gene lost 0 bases and the J gene lost 3 bases, with 15 bases spanning the gap. CDR3 DNA sequence: TGTGCCAGCAGTGAAGCGCAGTCGAGTGCGGGCTACGAGCAGTACTTC. Its translation: CASSEAQSSAGYEQYF.

This clonotype appeared a few times. V gene TRBV27 combines with J gene TRBJ2-7; D possibly matches TRBD1 or TRBD2 (6 bases each). The germline gives CDR1 MNHEY, CDR2 SMNVEV (reference sequence). The CDR3 consists of 15 residues. The V end was cut by 3 bases, the J end by 3 bases, with 15 bases between. As DNA, the CDR3 is TGTGCCAGCAGTTTGAGGGAACAGGGAGGCTACGAGCAGTACTTC. It specifies CASSLREQGGYEQYF.

The gene calls are TRBV7-9 and TRBJ2-3; 10 nucleotides line up with TRBD1. CDR1 and CDR2 from the germline V gene are SEHNR and FQNEAQ (reference sequence). The CDR3 is 15 amino acids. The ends lost 2 bases at V and 5 bases at J; junction bases unmatched: 4. The CDR3 region is CASSLIDRGLDTQYF. For the CDR3, the DNA is TGTGCCAGCAGCTTAATCGACAGGGGGCTAGATACGCAGTATTTT.

This chain joins TRBV29-1 and TRBJ2-7, with 8 bases that match TRBD1. J was trimmed by 2 bases and V by 6 bases; bases with no gene match: 9. Germline CDR1 and CDR2: SQVTM and ANQGSEA. The CDR3 is 14 amino acids. The CDR3 protein is CSVSRTGSPYEQYF. DNA for the CDR3: TGCAGCGTCTCTAGGACAGGGTCACCCTACGAGCAGTACTTC.

This clonotype was detected ten times or more. The chain is built from TRBV4-2 and TRBJ2-5; D gene uncertain. The germline V gene encodes CDR1 LGHNA and CDR2 YNFKEQ. The CDR3 totals 12 residues. With 0 bases removed from V and 2 bases from J, the gap between germline ends came to 1 base. The CDR3 coding sequence is TGTGCCAGCAGCCAAGATCAAGAGACCCAGTACTTC. Residues: CASSQDQETQYF.

This clonotype was seen ten or more times. The CDR3 reads CASSHRGTQPNTEAFF. DNA of the CDR3: TGTGCCAGCAGCCACAGGGGCACACAGCCGAACACTGAAGCTTTCTTT. The chain uses TRBV6-5 and TRBJ1-1; 7 nucleotides match TRBD1. The ends lost 6 bases at V and 1 base at J; junction bases unmatched: 11. Per the germline V gene, CDR1 is MNHEY and CDR2 is SVGAGI. The CDR3 sequence is 16 residues long.

This clonotype was seen a few times. J is TRBJ2-7 and V is TRBV7-2, with TRBD2 matching over 8 bases. Germline loops: CDR1 SGHTA, CDR2 FQGNSA. The CDR3 covers 14 residues. The J segment lost 1 base and the V segment lost 4 bases, leaving 3 bases of the junction unmatched. The DNA for the CDR3 is TGTGCCAGCAGCTCAGGGACTAGATCCTACGAGCAGTACTTC. Its translation is CASSSGTRSYEQYF.

The chain couples TRBV4-3 to TRBJ2-7; no firm D call. This CDR3 comprises 15 residues. Germline CDR1 is LGHNA and CDR2 is YSLEER. Trimming left V 0 bases short and J 2 bases short, with 11 bases between. The DNA for the CDR3 is TGCGCCAGCAGCCAAGATGGCTCGAGCACCTACGAGCAGTACTTC. Residues: CASSQDGSSTYEQYF.

The chain uses TRBV12-3 or TRBV12-4 and TRBJ2-7; D is perhaps TRBD1 (6 bases). The CDR3 has 14 residues. The germline V and J ends were trimmed by 5 bases and 2 bases, with 13 bases remaining between them. The CDR3 region is CASSPDRSTYEQYF. CDR3 DNA sequence: TGTGCCAGCAGTCCGGACAGATCTACCTACGAGCAGTACTTC.

This clonotype was recorded many times. This chain links TRBV12-3 or TRBV12-4 with TRBJ2-7, with a weak D call TRBD2 (6 bases). The CDR3 has 15 amino acids. V dropped 1 base and J dropped 3 bases, with 13 bases sitting between them. The CDR3 nucleotides are TGTGCCAGCAGTTTAGAGGGACTTCTTGGCTACGAGCAGTACTTC. This gives the protein CASSLEGLLGYEQYF.

V gene TRBV12-3 or TRBV12-4 combines with J gene TRBJ2-1, with 7 positions matching TRBD2. Trimming at V came to 1 base and at J to 13 bases, leaving 10 bases not matched to a gene. The CDR3 is 14 amino acids. The CDR3 nucleotides read TGTGCCAGCAGTTTAGGACAGTGGGAGGGCCCTCAGTTCTTC. It yields the protein CASSLGQWEGPQFF.

This clonotype appeared a few times. This chain joins TRBV6-1 and TRBJ2-1; no clear D gene. CDR1 is MNHNS and CDR2 is SASEGT in the germline V gene. The ends were cut back, 1 base at V and 3 bases at J, with 10 bases in the middle. The CDR3 extends over 15 amino acids. The CDR3 DNA sequence: TGTGCCAGCAGTGAAGGGAGTTCCGGCTACAATGAGCAGTTCTTC. Its translation: CASSEGSSGYNEQFF.

This clonotype came up a few times. The chain combines TRBV19 with TRBJ2-3, with a tentative D call TRBD2 (6 bases). V was cut by 6 bases and J by 1 base, with 14 bases left in between. Germline assignment: CDR1 LNHDA and CDR2 SQIVND (reference sequence). The CDR3 consists of 15 residues. CDR3 protein: CASSTGGDGTDTQYF. The CDR3 DNA is TGTGCCAGTAGCACCGGGGGAGACGGCACAGATACGCAGTATTTT.

This clonotype was observed many times. This sequence joins TRBV20-1 and TRBJ2-3; 8 positions agree with TRBD1. V was pared by 0 bases and J by 2 bases, with 16 bases of the junction left unmatched. The CDR3 totals 19 residues. Germline V gives CDR1 DFQATT, CDR2 SNEGSKA (reference sequence). The CDR3 region has the DNA TGCAGTGCTAGAGAGCGGGACAGGAGAACCTATATTACCACAGATACGCAGTATTTT. It is translated as CSARERDRRTYITTDTQYF.

The J gene is TRBJ2-1, the V gene TRBV20-1; D uncertain. V lost 3 bases to trimming and J lost 7 bases, with 19 bases between them. CDR1 and CDR2 from the germline V gene are DFQATT and SNEGSKA (reference sequence). The CDR3 contains 15 residues. Written as DNA, the CDR3 is TGCAGTGCTAGCGACAATCCAAGGACGCGTAATGAGCAGTTCTTC. Its translation: CSASDNPRTRNEQFF.

V gene TRBV29-1 combines with J gene TRBJ1-4, with D possibly being TRBD1 (6 bases). V gave up 7 bases and J gave up 5 bases, with 23 bases separating them. The CDR3 is made up of 16 amino acids. Germline values: CDR1 SQVTM, CDR2 ANQGSEA. In DNA, the CDR3 is TGCAGCGCCCACTTTGGGTCCCGAGGGGGAAATGAAAAACTGTTTTTT. Translation gives CSAHFGSRGGNEKLFF. The full variable domain, in which reference TRBV29-1 and TRBJ1-4 provide the parts outside the CDR3, is SAVISQKPSRDICQRGTSLTIQCQVDSQVTMMFWYRQQPGQSLTLIATANQGSEATYESGFVIDKFPISRPNLTFSTLTVSNMSPEDSSIYLCSAHFGSRGGNEKLFFGSGTQLSVL.

This clonotype has at least ten counts. This chain joins TRBV28 and TRBJ2-1; 15 positions match TRBD2. Germline CDR1 MDHEN, CDR2 SYDVKM. The CDR3 contains 15 residues. The junction had 3 bases not matched to a gene; V was cut back by 5 bases and J by 7 bases. CDR3 sequence: CASSPGTSGRNEQFF. The DNA for the CDR3 is TGTGCCAGCAGTCCCGGGACTAGCGGGAGGAATGAGCAGTTCTTC.

The V and J genes are TRBV29-1 and TRBJ2-4; maybe TRBD1 (6 bases). This CDR3 comprises 14 residues. Germline loops: CDR1 SQVTM, CDR2 ANQGSEA. V lost 6 bases and J lost 7, with 19 bases in between. The CDR3 DNA reads as TGCAGCGTCGCCCTACCAACAGGGTGGAACATTCAGTACTTC. Translated: CSVALPTGWNIQYF.

Ten or more counts support this clonotype. This chain uses TRBV29-1 with TRBJ1-3; no reliable D call. V was shortened by 5 bases and J by 0 bases, with 8 bases between the two germline ends. CDR3 length equals 13 residues. Germline assignment: CDR1 SQVTM and CDR2 ANQGSEA. CDR3 loop: CSVMILSGNTIYF. The CDR3 DNA sequence: TGCAGCGTTATGATCCTCTCTGGAAACACCATATATTTT.

At least ten counts were recorded for this clonotype. V is TRBV20-1 and J is TRBJ2-1; 7 nucleotides align to TRBD2. J gave up 10 bases and V 7 bases, and 16 bases lay outside the gene matches. The germline V gene has CDR1 DFQATT and CDR2 SNEGSKA (reference sequence). The CDR3 runs to 14 residues. The CDR3 DNA reads TGCAGTGTCAGAAGGCCTAGCGGTATTAACGAGCAGTTCTTC. It specifies CSVRRPSGINEQFF.